These 23 T cell receptor beta chains were sequenced from one sample in a study of OX40 agonist ivuxolimab in advanced cancers. Libraries were prepared by immunoSEQ multiplex PCR; TCRdb keeps only in-frame clonotypes and omits some of them. The repertoire consists of 45,000 to 55,000 clones, with 81% occurring once and the leading ten covering 5.5% to 7%. This specimen was CD4+ or CD8+ T cells sorted from blood, taken in a trial of the OX40 agonist ivuxolimab. The receptors shown here come from an adult with an advanced solid tumor such as melanoma, head and neck, liver or kidney cancer.

The gene calls are TRBV27 and TRBJ2-1; no reliable D call. Germline CDR1 reads MNHEY; CDR2 reads SMNVEV (reference sequence). The length of the CDR3 is 18 residues. Trimming took off 2 bases at V and 0 bases at J, with 17 bases between the two ends. The CDR3 bases are TGTGCCAGCAGTTTACCCACTTGGGGTAGCCCCTCCTACAATGAGCAGTTCTTC. It encodes CASSLPTWGSPSYNEQFF.

The chain recombines TRBV5-1 with TRBJ1-1; D is unresolved. This CDR3 spans 13 amino acids. The germline V gene has CDR1 SGHRS and CDR2 YFSETQ. V lost 5 bases and J lost 4, with 12 bases in between. CDR3 protein: CASRAGGGTEAFF. CDR3 DNA: TGCGCCAGCAGGGCGGGAGGAGGCACTGAAGCTTTCTTT.

This rearrangement joins TRBV7-7 to TRBJ2-5; TRBD1 matches at 9 bases. Germline V lookup: CDR1 SSHAT, CDR2 FNYEAQ (reference sequence). Unmatched junction bases numbered 7, after V lost 5 bases and J lost 9 bases. The length of the CDR3 is 13 residues. Here the CDR3 reads CASSPGQGSSQYF. The DNA of the CDR3 is TGTGCCAGCAGCCCTGGACAGGGGAGTTCCCAGTACTTC.

This chain links TRBV11-3 with TRBJ2-1, with D hard to call. Germline V gene sequence: CDR1 SGHNT, CDR2 YENEEA. V was cut by 2 bases and J by 0 bases, with 8 bases left in between. The CDR3 covers 15 residues. The CDR3 loop reads CASSLSLSSYNEQFF. CDR3 coding DNA: TGTGCCAGCAGCTTAAGTCTTTCCTCCTACAATGAGCAGTTCTTC.

Within the sample, this clone is medium-sized. V usage is TRBV1 and J usage is TRBJ1-1; the table assigns TRBD1, which was not confirmed against the DNA. TRBV1 is tagged as a pseudogene. This CDR3 is built from 13 residues. The CDR3, as DNA: TGCACCAGCGAGGGGGATTGGGACACTGAAGCTTTCTTT. It encodes CTSEGDWDTEAFF.

This clone was picked up one time. The chain links TRBV11-2 to TRBJ2-5, with D possibly being TRBD1 or TRBD2 (5 bases each). Trimming shortened V by 4 bases and J by 0 bases, and 12 bases separated the two germline ends. The CDR3 has 15 residues. The germline CDR1 and CDR2 sequences are SGHAT and FQNNGV. The CDR3 coding sequence is TGTGCCAGCAGCTCATACCGGGACCACCAAGAGACCCAGTACTTC. Translated, it gives CASSSYRDHQETQYF.

A remark on this clone: An end of the junction does not agree with germline; a read error may underlie this. The chain employs TRBV5-6 and TRBJ2-1, with TRBD2 matching over 11 bases. The CDR3 spans 12 residues. CDR1 and CDR2 from the germline V gene are SGHDT and YYEEEE. The CDR3 is CASSPTSGRAIF. CDR3 coding DNA: TGTGCCAGCAGCCCTACTAGCGGGAGAGCGATCTTC.

This chain joins TRBV29-1 and TRBJ2-7, with D possibly being TRBD2 (6 bases). Germline CDR1 reads SQVTM; CDR2 reads ANQGSEA. V dropped 6 bases and J dropped 3 bases, with 18 bases sitting between them. The CDR3 is 14 residues long. CDR3 residues: CSVITGTQIYEQYF. In nucleotides, the CDR3 is TGCAGCGTCATAACCGGGACTCAAATCTACGAGCAGTACTTC.

The genes are TRBV5-1 and TRBJ2-2; D gene uncertain. CDR3 length: 14 residues. Trimming cost V 0 bases and J 4 bases, with 7 bases left between them. CDR1 and CDR2 from the germline V gene are SGHRS and YFSETQ. Here the CDR3 DNA reads TGCGCCAGCAGCTTGGTTCAGAGCACCGGGGAGCTGTTTTTT. It yields the protein CASSLVQSTGELFF.

The chain couples TRBV28 to TRBJ1-1; TRBD1 is a possible D gene (5 bases). The CDR3 has 14 amino acids. The V and J ends lost 3 bases and 3 bases respectively, with 11 bases between them. Per germline, CDR1 MDHEN and CDR2 SYDVKM. CDR3 sequence (DNA): TGTGCCAGCAGTTTTCAGGGATCGGACACTGAAGCTTTCTTT. It codes for CASSFQGSDTEAFF.

The V call is TRBV28, the J call TRBJ2-1; the D is unclear. Germline V CDR1 and CDR2: MDHEN, SYDVKM. Trimming removed 5 bases at V and 4 bases at J, with 21 bases between. The CDR3 length is 17 residues. The DNA for the CDR3 is TGTGCCAGCAGTCCTCTTTTCGGATCCCAGAGTTACAATGAGCAGTTCTTC. Its translation is CASSPLFGSQSYNEQFF.

The rearrangement joins TRBV2 to TRBJ2-7; perhaps TRBD1 as D (5 bases). The V gene lost 2 bases and the J gene lost 3 bases, with 8 bases spanning the gap. The CDR3 runs to 13 residues. Germline loops: CDR1 SNHLY, CDR2 FYNNEI. CDR3 region: CASSEYRGYEQYV. The CDR3 region has the DNA TGTGCCAGCAGTGAATATAGGGGCTACGAGCAGTACGTC.

The genes are TRBV29-1 and TRBJ1-1, with no clear D. CDR1 is SQVTM, CDR2 ANQGSEA, per germline. The CDR3 is 12 residues long. With 4 bases removed from V and 6 bases from J, the gap between germline ends came to 12 bases. CDR3 nucleotides: TGCAGCGTTGGACTAAACGGAGCTGAAGCTTTCTTT. Translated: CSVGLNGAEAFF.

This clone was recorded only once. The CDR3: CASSQNFGLAGSDGEPLYQETQYF. CDR3 nucleotides: TGTGCCAGCAGTCAGAACTTCGGGCTAGCGGGGTCAGACGGGGAACCATTGTACCAAGAGACCCAGTACTTC. The chain employs TRBV28 and TRBJ2-5; TRBD2 aligns across 9 bases. V shed 5 bases and J 0 bases; nucleotides not matched to a gene: 31. CDR1 MDHEN and CDR2 SYDVKM come from the germline V gene. The CDR3 runs 24 residues.

The rearrangement links TRBV7-9 to TRBJ2-7; D not resolved. Germline V gene lookup returns CDR1 SEHNR and CDR2 FQNEAQ (reference sequence). Trimming stripped 5 bases from V and 7 bases from J, with 21 bases between. The CDR3 sequence is 15 residues long. Here the CDR3 reads CASSPKGNPTFEQYF. The CDR3 coding sequence is TGTGCCAGCAGCCCTAAAGGCAACCCTACTTTTGAGCAGTACTTC. The whole variable domain, filled in from reference TRBV7-9 and TRBJ2-7, reads DTGVSQNPRHKITKRGQNVTFRCDPISEHNRLYWYRQTLGQGPEFLTYFQNEAQLEKSRLLSDRFSAERPKGSFSTLEIQRTEQGDSAMYLCASSPKGNPTFEQYFGPGTRLTVT.

The rearrangement links TRBV4-2 to TRBJ1-3; D not resolved. Germline V lookup: CDR1 LGHNA, CDR2 YNFKEQ. CDR3 length: 18 amino acids. Trimming cost V 4 bases and J 5 bases, with 24 bases left between them. The CDR3 loop reads CASSPPGSREKMRNTIYF. The CDR3 DNA reads TGTGCCAGCAGCCCTCCCGGAAGTAGGGAGAAGATGAGAAACACCATATATTTT.

The chain uses TRBV4-1 and TRBJ2-7; 11 bases match TRBD1. The CDR3 is made up of 14 amino acids. V dropped 4 bases and J dropped 7; count of bases not matched to a gene: 6. Germline-derived CDR1 and CDR2 are MGHRA and YSYEKL. DNA of the CDR3: TGCGCCAGCAGCCTCTCCGGGACAGGGGGGGAGCAGTACTTC. It yields the protein CASSLSGTGGEQYF.

The rearrangement uses TRBV15 and TRBJ2-1, with no clear D. The CDR3 covers 13 residues. Germline loops: CDR1 LNHNV, CDR2 YYDKDF (reference sequence). V lost 4 bases to trimming and J lost 5 bases, with 9 bases between them. CDR3 region: CATSTGTDNEQFF. CDR3 bases: TGTGCCACCAGCACAGGCACCGACAATGAGCAGTTCTTC.

CDR3 residues: CASSPWDSKNTEAFF. As DNA, the CDR3 is TGTGCCAGCAGCCCCTGGGACAGTAAGAACACTGAAGCTTTCTTT. This rearrangement joins TRBV7-9 to TRBJ1-1; 7 positions agree with TRBD1. Germline V CDR1 and CDR2: SEHNR, FQNEAQ (reference sequence). V shed 5 bases, J shed 1 base, and the junction held 7 bases outside the gene matches. This CDR3 has 15 amino acids.

The chain employs TRBV25-1 and TRBJ2-5, with unresolved D. V was trimmed by 6 bases and J by 5 bases, leaving 10 bases between them. Per germline, CDR1 MGHDK and CDR2 SYGVNS. The CDR3 sequence is 12 residues long. CDR3 protein: CASRSLGETQYF. DNA of the CDR3: TGTGCCAGCAGGTCCTTAGGGGAGACCCAGTACTTC.

The chain joins TRBV30 to TRBJ2-2; D could derive from TRBD1 or TRBD2 (5 bases each). CDR1 and CDR2 from the germline V gene are GTSNPN and SVGIG (reference sequence). The V end was cut by 4 bases, the J end by 2 bases, with 20 bases between. The CDR3 sequence is 17 residues long. CDR3: CAWTPEVWGSNTGELFF. CDR3 nucleotides: TGTGCCTGGACCCCCGAGGTGTGGGGGAGTAACACCGGGGAGCTGTTTTTT.

The CDR3 here is CASSPEGANYGYTF. The CDR3 bases are TGTGCCAGCAGCCCTGAGGGAGCAAACTATGGCTACACCTTC. This chain uses TRBV9 with TRBJ1-2, with D unclear. Looked up from germline, CDR1 is SGDLS and CDR2 is YYNGEE. Trimming took off 4 bases at V and 2 bases at J, with 12 bases between the two ends. The CDR3 is 14 residues long.

This clone turned up a few times. The chain is built from TRBV6-1 and TRBJ1-2, with 11 bases fitting TRBD1. CDR3 size: 15 residues. The trim removed 3 bases at V and 2 bases at J, leaving 2 bases unmatched. CDR1 is MNHNS, CDR2 SASEGT, per germline. The DNA of the CDR3 is TGTGCCAGCAGTGAGTGGACAGGGGGCAACTATGGCTACACCTTC. It encodes CASSEWTGGNYGYTF.